The clone carrying this TCR beta chain has just one count. CDR1 and CDR2 (germline): SGHVS, FQNEAQ. The V gene lost 2 bases and the J gene lost 0 bases, with 20 bases spanning the gap. This CDR3 region has 19 residues. This entry comes from a study of identical twins' blood T cells. TCRdb analysed the 5' RACE reads with MiXCR anew, one entry per CDR3 protein. The data show 400,000 or so distinct CDR3 sequences, with roughly 28% seen just once and 5.5% to 6.5% held by the top ten. This sequence was found in a woman aged 18-49 years in good health. Source material: PBMCs. The rearrangement links TRBV7-8 to TRBJ1-3; no clear D. The CDR3 loop is CASSLKFFHDMSSGNTIYF. The CDR3, as DNA: TGTGCCAGCAGCTTAAAGTTTTTTCATGACATGAGCTCTGGAAACACCATATATTTT.